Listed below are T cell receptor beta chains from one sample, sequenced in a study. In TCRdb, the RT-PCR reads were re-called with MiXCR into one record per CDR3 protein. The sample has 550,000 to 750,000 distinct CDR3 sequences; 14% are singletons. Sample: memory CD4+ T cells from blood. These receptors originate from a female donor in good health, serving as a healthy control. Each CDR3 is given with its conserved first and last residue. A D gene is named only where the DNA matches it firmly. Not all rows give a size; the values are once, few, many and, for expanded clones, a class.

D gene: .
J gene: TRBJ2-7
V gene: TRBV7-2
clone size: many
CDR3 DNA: TGTGCCAGCAGTCAAGATCCCCAGACTTACTACGAGCAGTACTTC
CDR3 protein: CASSQDPQTYYEQYF

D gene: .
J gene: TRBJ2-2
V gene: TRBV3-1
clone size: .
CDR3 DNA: TGTGCCAGCAGCCAAGGAGGGTCGGCGATAAACACCGGGGAGCTGTTTTTT
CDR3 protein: CASSQGGSAINTGELFF

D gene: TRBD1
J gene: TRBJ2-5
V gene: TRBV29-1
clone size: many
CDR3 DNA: TGCAGCGTTGCTACAGGGGGCAGGGAGACCCAGTACTTC
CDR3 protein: CSVATGGRETQYF

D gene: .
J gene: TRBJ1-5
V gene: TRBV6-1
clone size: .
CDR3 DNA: TGTGCCAGCAGTGAGGACGACAGACTAGGCGGTCAGCCCCAGCATTTT
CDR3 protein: CASSEDDRLGGQPQHF

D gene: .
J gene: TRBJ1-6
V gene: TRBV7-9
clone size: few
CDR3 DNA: TGTGCCAGCAGCTTAGGCGGGTCCAAAGGTTCACCCCTCCACTTT
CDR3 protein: CASSLGGSKGSPLHF

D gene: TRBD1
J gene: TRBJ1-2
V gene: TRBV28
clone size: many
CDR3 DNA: TGTGCCAGCAGTTCCGGGACAGGGTTCTATGGCTACACCTTC
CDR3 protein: CASSSGTGFYGYTF

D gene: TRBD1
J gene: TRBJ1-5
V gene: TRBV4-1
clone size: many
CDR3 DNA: TGCGCCAGCAGCCAAGACACAGGGGGCAGGCGGCAGCCCCAGCATTTT
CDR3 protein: CASSQDTGGRRQPQHF

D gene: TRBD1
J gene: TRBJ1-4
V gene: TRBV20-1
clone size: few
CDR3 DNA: TGCAGTGCTAAGGAGGGGGCGGTTAATGAAAAACTGTTTTTT
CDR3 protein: CSAKEGAVNEKLFF

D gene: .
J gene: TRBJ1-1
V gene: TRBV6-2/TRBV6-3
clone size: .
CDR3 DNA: TGTGCCAGCACCGCTTCCTCGCTGGAGTCCATGAACACTGAAGCTTTCTTT
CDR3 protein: CASTASSLESMNTEAFF

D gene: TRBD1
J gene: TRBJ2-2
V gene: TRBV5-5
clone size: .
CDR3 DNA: TGTGCCAGCAGCTCTTTGACAGGGACCGGGGAGCTGTTTTTT
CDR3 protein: CASSSLTGTGELFF